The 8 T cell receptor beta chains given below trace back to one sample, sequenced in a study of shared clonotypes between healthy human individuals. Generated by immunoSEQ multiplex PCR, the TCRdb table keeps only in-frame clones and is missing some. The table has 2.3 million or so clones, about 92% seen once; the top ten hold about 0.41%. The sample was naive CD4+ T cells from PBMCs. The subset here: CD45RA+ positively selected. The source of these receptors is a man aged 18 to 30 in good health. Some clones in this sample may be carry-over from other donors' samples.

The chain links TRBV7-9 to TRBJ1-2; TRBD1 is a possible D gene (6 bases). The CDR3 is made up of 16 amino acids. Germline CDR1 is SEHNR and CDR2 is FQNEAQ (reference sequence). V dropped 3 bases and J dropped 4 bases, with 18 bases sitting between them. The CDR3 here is CASSFMRGGGTYGYTF. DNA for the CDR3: TGTGCCAGCAGCTTCATGCGAGGGGGAGGCACCTATGGCTACACCTTC.

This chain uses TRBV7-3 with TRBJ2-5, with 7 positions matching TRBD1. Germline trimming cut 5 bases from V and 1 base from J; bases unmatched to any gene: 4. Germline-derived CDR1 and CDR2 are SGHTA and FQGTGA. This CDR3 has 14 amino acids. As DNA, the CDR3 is TGTGCCAGCAGCGGACCAGGGGGCCAAGAGACCCAGTACTTC. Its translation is CASSGPGGQETQYF.

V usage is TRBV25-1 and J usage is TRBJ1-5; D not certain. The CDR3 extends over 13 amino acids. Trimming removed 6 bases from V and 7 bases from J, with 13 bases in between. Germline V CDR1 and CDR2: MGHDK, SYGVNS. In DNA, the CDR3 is TGTGCCAGCAGCAGTGACCTCGGCCAGCCCCAGCATTTT. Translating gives CASSSDLGQPQHF.

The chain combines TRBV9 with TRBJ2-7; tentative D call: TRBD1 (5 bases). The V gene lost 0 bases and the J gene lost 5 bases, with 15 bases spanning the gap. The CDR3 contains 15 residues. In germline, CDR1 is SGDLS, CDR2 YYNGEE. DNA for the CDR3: TGTGCCAGCAGCGTAGGTGGGCAGGGTTTCGACGAGCAGTACTTC. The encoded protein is CASSVGGQGFDEQYF.

CDR3 sequence reads: CASSLKSGGPDTQYF. CDR3 DNA sequence: TGTGCCAGCAGCTTAAAGTCAGGGGGCCCAGATACGCAGTATTTT. The V gene is TRBV7-9, the J gene TRBJ2-3, with TRBD1 identical over 8 bases. The CDR3 sequence is 15 residues long. The V gene end was trimmed by 2 bases and the J gene end by 4 bases; junction bases not matched to a gene: 5. Germline-derived CDR1 and CDR2 are SEHNR and FQNEAQ (reference sequence).

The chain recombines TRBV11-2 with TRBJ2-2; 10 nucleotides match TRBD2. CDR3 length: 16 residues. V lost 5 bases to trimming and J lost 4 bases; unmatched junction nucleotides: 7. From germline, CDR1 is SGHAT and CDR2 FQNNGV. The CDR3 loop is CASSPLAGHITGELFF. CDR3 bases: TGTGCCAGCAGCCCACTAGCGGGACATATCACCGGGGAGCTGTTTTTT.

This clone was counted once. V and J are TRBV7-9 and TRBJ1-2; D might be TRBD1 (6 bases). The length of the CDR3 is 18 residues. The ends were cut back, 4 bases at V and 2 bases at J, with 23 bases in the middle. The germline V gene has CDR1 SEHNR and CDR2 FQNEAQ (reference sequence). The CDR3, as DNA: TGTGCCAGCAGCTCCCATACCGGGCCAGGGGTTGAGAACTATGGCTACACCTTC. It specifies CASSSHTGPGVENYGYTF. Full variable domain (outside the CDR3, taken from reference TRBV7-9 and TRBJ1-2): DTGVSQNPRHKITKRGQNVTFRCDPISEHNRLYWYRQTLGQGPEFLTYFQNEAQLEKSRLLSDRFSAERPKGSFSTLEIQRTEQGDSAMYLCASSSHTGPGVENYGYTFGSGTRLTVV.

CDR3: CASSGVSGYDTGELFF. CDR3 DNA sequence: TGTGCCAGCAGCGGGGTCTCAGGGTACGACACCGGGGAGCTGTTTTTT. The chain combines TRBV11-3 with TRBJ2-2; TRBD1 is a possible D gene (5 bases). The CDR3 covers 16 residues. The germline V gene encodes CDR1 SGHNT and CDR2 YENEEA. The germline V and J ends were trimmed by 5 bases and 3 bases, with 16 bases remaining between them.